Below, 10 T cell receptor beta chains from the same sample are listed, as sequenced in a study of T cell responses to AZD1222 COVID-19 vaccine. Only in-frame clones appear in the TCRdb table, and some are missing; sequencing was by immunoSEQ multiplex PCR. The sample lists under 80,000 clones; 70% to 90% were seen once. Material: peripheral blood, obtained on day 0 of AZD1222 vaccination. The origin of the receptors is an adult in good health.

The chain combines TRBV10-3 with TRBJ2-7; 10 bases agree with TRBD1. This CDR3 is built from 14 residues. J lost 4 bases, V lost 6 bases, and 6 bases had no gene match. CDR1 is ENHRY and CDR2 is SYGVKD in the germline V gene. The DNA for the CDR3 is TGTGCCATCAGGTCCGGGACAGGGGAATACGAGCAGTACTTC. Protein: CAIRSGTGEYEQYF.

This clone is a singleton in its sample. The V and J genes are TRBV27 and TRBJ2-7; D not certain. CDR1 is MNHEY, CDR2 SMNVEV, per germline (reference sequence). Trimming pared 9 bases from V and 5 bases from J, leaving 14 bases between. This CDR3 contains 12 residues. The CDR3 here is CASSNYPDEQYF. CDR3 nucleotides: TGTGCCAGTAGTAATTATCCTGACGAGCAGTACTTC.

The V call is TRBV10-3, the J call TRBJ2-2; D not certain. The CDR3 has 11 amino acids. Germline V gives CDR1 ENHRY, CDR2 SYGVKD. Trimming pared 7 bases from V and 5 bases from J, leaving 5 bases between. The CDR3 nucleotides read TGTGCCATCACCGTGACCGGGGAGCTGTTTTTT. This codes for CAITVTGELFF.

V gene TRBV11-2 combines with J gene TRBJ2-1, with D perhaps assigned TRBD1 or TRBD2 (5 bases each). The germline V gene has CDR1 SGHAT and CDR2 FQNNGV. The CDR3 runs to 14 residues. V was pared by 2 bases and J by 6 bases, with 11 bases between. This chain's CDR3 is CASSLTRGGNEQFF. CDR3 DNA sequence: TGTGCCAGCAGCTTAACGAGGGGCGGCAATGAGCAGTTCTTC.

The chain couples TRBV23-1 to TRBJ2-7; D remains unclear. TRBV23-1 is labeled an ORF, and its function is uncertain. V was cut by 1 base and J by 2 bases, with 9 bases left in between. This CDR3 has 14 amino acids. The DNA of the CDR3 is TGCGCCAGCAGTCAATTTTACCTTCCCTACGAGCAGTACTTC. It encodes CASSQFYLPYEQYF.

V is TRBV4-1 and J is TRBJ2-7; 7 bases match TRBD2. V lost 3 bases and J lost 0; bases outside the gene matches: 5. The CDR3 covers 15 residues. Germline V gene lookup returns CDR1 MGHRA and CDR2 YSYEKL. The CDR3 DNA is TGCGCCAGCAGCCACGACCCTAGCGGCTCCTACGAGCAGTACTTC. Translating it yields CASSHDPSGSYEQYF.

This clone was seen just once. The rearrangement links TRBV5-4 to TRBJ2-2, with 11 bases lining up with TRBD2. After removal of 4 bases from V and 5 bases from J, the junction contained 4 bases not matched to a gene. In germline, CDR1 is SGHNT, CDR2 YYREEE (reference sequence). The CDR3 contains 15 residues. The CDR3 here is CASSQIAGGTGELFF. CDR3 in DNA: TGTGCCAGCAGCCAGATAGCGGGAGGGACCGGGGAGCTGTTTTTT. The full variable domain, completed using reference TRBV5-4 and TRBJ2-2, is ETGVTQSPTHLIKTRGQQVTLRCSSQSGHNTVSWYQQALGQGPQFIFQYYREEENGRGNFPPRFSGLQFPNYSSELNVNALELDDSALYLCASSQIAGGTGELFFGEGSRLTVL.

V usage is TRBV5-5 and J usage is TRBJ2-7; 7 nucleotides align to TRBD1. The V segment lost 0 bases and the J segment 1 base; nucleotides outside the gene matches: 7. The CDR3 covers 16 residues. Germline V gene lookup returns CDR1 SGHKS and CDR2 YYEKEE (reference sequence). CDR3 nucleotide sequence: TGTGCCAGCAGCTTGGGGCGGACAGGTCGATCCTACGAGCAGTACTTC. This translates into CASSLGRTGRSYEQYF. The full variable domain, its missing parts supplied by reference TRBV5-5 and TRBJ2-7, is DAGVTQSPTHLIKTRGQQVTLRCSPISGHKSVSWYQQVLGQGPQFIFQYYEKEERGRGNFPDRFSARQFPNYSSELNVNALLLGDSALYLCASSLGRTGRSYEQYFGPGTRLTVT.

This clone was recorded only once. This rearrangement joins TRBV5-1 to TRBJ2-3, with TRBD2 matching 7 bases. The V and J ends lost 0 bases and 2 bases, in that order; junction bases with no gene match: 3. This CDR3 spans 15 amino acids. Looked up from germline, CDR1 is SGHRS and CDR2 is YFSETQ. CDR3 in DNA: TGCGCCAGCAGCTTGGGAGCGGGACTCACAGATACGCAGTATTTT. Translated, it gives CASSLGAGLTDTQYF. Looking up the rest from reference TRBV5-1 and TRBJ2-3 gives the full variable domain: KAGVTQTPRYLIKTRGQQVTLSCSPISGHRSVSWYQQTPGQGLQFLFEYFSETQRNKGNFPGRFSGRQFSNSRSEMNVSTLELGDSALYLCASSLGAGLTDTQYFGPGTRLTVL.

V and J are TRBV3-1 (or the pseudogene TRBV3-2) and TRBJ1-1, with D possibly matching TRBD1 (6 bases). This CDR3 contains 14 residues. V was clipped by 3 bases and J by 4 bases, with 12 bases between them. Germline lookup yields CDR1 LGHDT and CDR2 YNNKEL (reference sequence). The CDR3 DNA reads TGTGCCAGCAGCCATCTTAAGGGGGGCACTGAAGCTTTCTTT. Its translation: CASSHLKGGTEAFF.